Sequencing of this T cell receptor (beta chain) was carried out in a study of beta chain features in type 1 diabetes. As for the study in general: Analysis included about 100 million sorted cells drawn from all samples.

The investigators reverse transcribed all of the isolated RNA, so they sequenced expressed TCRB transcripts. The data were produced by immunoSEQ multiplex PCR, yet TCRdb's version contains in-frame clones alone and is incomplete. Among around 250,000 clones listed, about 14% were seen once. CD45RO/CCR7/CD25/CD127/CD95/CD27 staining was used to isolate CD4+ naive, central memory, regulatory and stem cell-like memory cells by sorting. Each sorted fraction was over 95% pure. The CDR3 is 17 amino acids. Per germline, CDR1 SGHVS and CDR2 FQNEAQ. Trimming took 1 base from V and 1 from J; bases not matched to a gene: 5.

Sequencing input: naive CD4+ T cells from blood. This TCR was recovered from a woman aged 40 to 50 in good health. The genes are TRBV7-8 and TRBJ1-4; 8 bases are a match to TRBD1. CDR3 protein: CASSLVGQGKTNEKLFF. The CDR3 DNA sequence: TGTGCCAGCAGCTTAGTCGGACAGGGCAAAACTAATGAAAAACTGTTTTTT. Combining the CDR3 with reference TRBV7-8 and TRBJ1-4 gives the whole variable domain GAGVSQSPRYKVAKRGQDVALRCDPISGHVSLFWYQQALGQGPEFLTYFQNEAQLDKSGLPSDRFFAERPEGSVSTLKIQRTQQEDSAVYLCASSLVGQGKTNEKLFFGSGTQLSVL.